The 26 T cell receptor beta chains given below trace back to one sample, sequenced in a study of T-cell memory formation after mild COVID-19. TCRdb used MiXCR to reprocess the 5' RACE reads, holding one entry per CDR3 protein. The table has over 350,000 distinct CDR3 sequences, approximately 15% seen once. The sample taken for sequencing was PBMCs or a T cell subset sorted from them (not recorded which). The origin of the receptors is a man aged 18 to 30 who had mild COVID-19 (a few samples of this study predate the infection). Cell type and time point are not known.

This clonotype was counted between two and nine times. J is TRBJ2-7 and V is TRBV7-9, with D unclear. Germline values: CDR1 SEHNR, CDR2 FQNEAQ (reference sequence). Trimming stripped 3 bases from V and 5 bases from J, with 11 bases between. The CDR3 loop spans 13 amino acids. CDR3 in DNA: TGTGCCAGCAGCTTTCGGTCCGGGCACGAGCAGTACGTC. Residues: CASSFRSGHEQYV.

The chain couples TRBV12-3 or TRBV12-4 to TRBJ2-3; TRBD2 might be the D (6 bases). CDR3 length: 14 amino acids. V gave up 6 bases and J gave up 0 bases, with 10 bases separating them. The CDR3 DNA is TGTGCCAGCAGGGGCGGGGTCAGCACAGATACGCAGTATTTT. As protein: CASRGGVSTDTQYF.

The chain couples TRBV7-9 to TRBJ2-5; 7 nucleotides line up with TRBD1. Germline CDR1 reads SEHNR; CDR2 reads FQNEAQ (reference sequence). The CDR3 sequence is 14 residues long. V was pared by 3 bases and J by 4 bases, with 5 bases of the junction left unmatched. This CDR3 reads CASSFAGTAETQYF. CDR3 coding DNA: TGTGCCAGCAGCTTTGCCGGGACAGCAGAGACCCAGTACTTC. Combining the CDR3 with reference TRBV7-9 and TRBJ2-5 gives the whole variable domain DTGVSQNPRHKITKRGQNVTFRCDPISEHNRLYWYRQTLGQGPEFLTYFQNEAQLEKSRLLSDRFSAERPKGSFSTLEIQRTEQGDSAMYLCASSFAGTAETQYFGPGTRLLVL.

This clonotype was detected many times. The CDR3 sequence: CASNPGQQNTEAFF. CDR3 nucleotide sequence: TGTGCCAGCAACCCCGGTCAGCAGAACACTGAAGCTTTCTTT. The chain employs TRBV2 and TRBJ1-1; D is undetermined. The CDR3 runs 14 residues. Germline-derived CDR1 and CDR2 are SNHLY and FYNNEI. The V and J ends lost 7 bases and 1 base respectively, with 13 bases between them.

This clonotype was seen only a few times. The chain couples TRBV27 to TRBJ1-4, with TRBD1 as a possible D gene (6 bases). The germline V gene has CDR1 MNHEY and CDR2 SMNVEV (reference sequence). Trimming left V 4 bases short and J 8 bases short, with 17 bases between. This CDR3 has 15 residues. The CDR3 DNA reads TGTGCCAGCAGTTGGTGGGGGGCGCGAAGAGAAAAACTGTTTTTT. It specifies CASSWWGARREKLFF.

The chain links TRBV6-2 or TRBV6-3 to TRBJ2-7; a weak D match, TRBD2 (7 bases). V lost 0 bases to trimming and J lost 5 bases, with 11 bases between them. CDR1 is MNHEY, CDR2 SVGEGT, per germline. This CDR3 spans 14 amino acids. The CDR3 spells CASSYSGGPHEQYV. The CDR3 region has the DNA TGTGCCAGCAGTTACTCGGGGGGGCCCCACGAGCAGTACGTC.

The V and J genes are TRBV7-9 and TRBJ2-2, with TRBD1 identical over 7 bases. In germline, CDR1 is SEHNR, CDR2 FQNEAQ (reference sequence). Trimming removed 5 bases from V and 2 bases from J; junction bases left unmatched: 8. The CDR3 totals 16 residues. CDR3 region: CASSRGQVINTGELFF. The CDR3, as DNA: TGTGCCAGCAGCCGAGGACAGGTGATAAACACCGGGGAGCTGTTTTTT.

As DNA, the CDR3 is TGTGCCAGCAGCTGGACAGGGGAATACTACGAGCAGTACTTC. This encodes CASSWTGEYYEQYF. The rearrangement uses TRBV5-4 and TRBJ2-7; TRBD1 matches 9 bases. Losses at the gene ends were 3 bases for V and 3 bases for J; bases not matched to a gene: 4. CDR3 size: 14 residues. CDR1 and CDR2 (germline): SGHNT, YYREEE (reference sequence).

The gene calls are TRBV7-9 and TRBJ2-7; 9 bases map to TRBD1. Germline V gene sequence: CDR1 SEHNR, CDR2 FQNEAQ (reference sequence). V was clipped by 1 base and J by 5 bases; unmatched bases: 3. This CDR3 contains 14 residues. The CDR3 reads CASSLGDRVDEQYF. Here the CDR3 DNA reads TGTGCCAGCAGCTTAGGGGACAGGGTCGACGAGCAGTACTTC.

The V call is TRBV5-1, the J call TRBJ2-7; unclear D gene. The V gene lost 4 bases and the J gene lost 7 bases, with 18 bases spanning the gap. The CDR3 has 14 residues. Germline V lookup: CDR1 SGHRS, CDR2 YFSETQ. CDR3 sequence (DNA): TGCGCCAGCAGCAGAGGACCCACTGGGGAAGAGCAGTACGTC. It is translated as CASSRGPTGEEQYV.

The chain recombines TRBV20-1 with TRBJ2-1; 7 bases map to TRBD1. Trimming cost V 6 bases and J 2 bases; bases outside gene matches: 4. The CDR3 is 13 residues long. Germline CDR1 and CDR2: DFQATT and SNEGSKA (reference sequence). This CDR3 is CSAGTDTYNEQFF. DNA for the CDR3: TGCAGTGCCGGGACAGATACCTACAATGAGCAGTTCTTC.

The table lists this clonotype with a few counts. V gene TRBV12-3 or TRBV12-4 combines with J gene TRBJ2-7; no firm D call. This CDR3 has 13 amino acids. Trimming left V 5 bases short and J 6 bases short, with 14 bases between. The CDR3, as DNA: TGTGCCAGCAGTCGAGTATTGACCCCCGAGCAGTACTTC. Residues: CASSRVLTPEQYF.

This clonotype came up a few times. The chain recombines TRBV2 with TRBJ2-7, with D unresolved. Trimming removed 3 bases from V and 2 bases from J, with 11 bases in between. Germline loops: CDR1 SNHLY, CDR2 FYNNEI. The CDR3 spans 14 residues. The CDR3 loop is CASSDRRAPYEQYV. For the CDR3, the DNA is TGTGCCAGCAGTGATCGGAGAGCGCCCTACGAGCAGTACGTC.

This clonotype was detected only a few times. This chain uses TRBV5-1 with TRBJ2-7; TRBD1 might be the D (5 bases). V was cut by 4 bases and J by 3 bases, with 11 bases left in between. This CDR3 has 13 amino acids. The germline V gene has CDR1 SGHRS and CDR2 YFSETQ. CDR3 in DNA: TGCGCCAGCAGCCCAACAGGTCTCTACGAGCAGTACGTC. This sequence encodes CASSPTGLYEQYV.

This clonotype was picked up a small number of times. This rearrangement joins TRBV19 to TRBJ2-4, with D possibly matching TRBD2 (7 bases). Between the trimmed V and J ends, which lost 5 bases and 7 bases, there was a span of 21 bases. Germline CDR1 and CDR2: LNHDA and SQIVND (reference sequence). This CDR3 has 16 amino acids. The CDR3 spells CASSVAPSGGENIQYF. In DNA form, the CDR3 reads TGTGCCAGTAGTGTAGCCCCTTCGGGGGGCGAGAACATTCAGTACTTC.

This clonotype occurred a few times. This sequence joins TRBV25-1 and TRBJ2-5, with D hard to call. Trimming cost V 6 bases and J 7 bases, with 15 bases left between them. CDR1 MGHDK and CDR2 SYGVNS come from the germline V gene. This CDR3 contains 13 residues. CDR3 nucleotide sequence: TGTGCCAGCAGGGAGCCCTCTAGTGGGACCCAGTACTTC. The encoded protein is CASREPSSGTQYF.

The sample holds a few counts of this clonotype. The V gene is TRBV2, the J gene TRBJ1-2; no clear D. The CDR3 loop spans 12 amino acids. Germline CDR1 reads SNHLY; CDR2 reads FYNNEI. The V gene lost 8 bases and the J gene lost 7 bases, with 14 bases spanning the gap. CDR3 bases: TGTGCCAGCCCCGCGCGGGGAGCTGGCTACACCTTC. As protein: CASPARGAGYTF.

The table lists this clonotype with a few counts. V and J are TRBV6-5 and TRBJ1-2, with a tentative D call TRBD1 (5 bases). Germline CDR1 and CDR2: MNHEY and SVGAGI. This CDR3 region has 14 residues. Trimming took off 8 bases at V and 2 bases at J, with 15 bases between the two ends. The CDR3 reads CASARAGTNYGYTF. CDR3 coding DNA: TGTGCCAGCGCCAGGGCGGGGACCAACTATGGCTACACCTTC.

This chain joins TRBV9 and TRBJ1-1; 9 bases match TRBD1. CDR3 length: 16 amino acids. The ends lost 3 bases at V and 6 bases at J; junction bases unmatched: 12. Germline lookup yields CDR1 SGDLS and CDR2 YYNGEE. As DNA, the CDR3 is TGTGCCAGCAGCGCCTCATCCGGGACAGGGATCCCTGAAGCTTTCTTT. This translates into CASSASSGTGIPEAFF. The whole variable domain, filled in from reference TRBV9 and TRBJ1-1, reads DSGVTQTPKHLITATGQRVTLRCSPRSGDLSVYWYQQSLDQGLQFLIQYYNGEERAKGNILERFSAQQFPDLHSELNLSSLELGDSALYFCASSASSGTGIPEAFFGQGTRLTVV.

The rearrangement uses TRBV12-3 or TRBV12-4 and TRBJ1-4, with unresolved D. The CDR3 length is 14 residues. V was clipped by 3 bases and J by 8 bases, with 13 bases between them. The CDR3 here is CASSFINQGEKLFF. The CDR3 bases are TGTGCCAGCAGTTTTATAAATCAAGGAGAAAAACTGTTTTTT.

This rearrangement joins TRBV20-1 to TRBJ2-1, with D perhaps matching TRBD1 or TRBD2 (5 bases each). Germline V lookup: CDR1 DFQATT, CDR2 SNEGSKA (reference sequence). Trimming took 3 bases from V and 6 from J, leaving 21 bases between them. The CDR3 contains 16 residues. The CDR3 DNA reads TGCAGTGCTAGTTCTGCAGGGTGGGGGAGTGCCAATGAGCAGTTCTTC. Its translation: CSASSAGWGSANEQFF.

The genes are TRBV7-3 and TRBJ1-6; tentative D call: TRBD1 (6 bases). Trimming took off 5 bases at V and 8 bases at J, with 10 bases between the two ends. CDR3 length: 13 amino acids. Germline V gene lookup returns CDR1 SGHTA and CDR2 FQGTGA. Here the CDR3 reads CASSQGPDSPLHF. DNA for the CDR3: TGTGCCAGCAGCCAGGGGCCCGATTCACCCCTCCACTTT.

The chain carries TRBV5-1 and TRBJ2-3; D remains ambiguous. Germline V gene sequence: CDR1 SGHRS, CDR2 YFSETQ. The CDR3 has 15 amino acids. The ends were cut back, 0 bases at V and 9 bases at J, with 17 bases in the middle. The CDR3 region has the DNA TGCGCCAGCAGCTTGGCCGTAGGACCCCCAGGAACGCAGTATTTT. Translation: CASSLAVGPPGTQYF.

The chain carries TRBV5-1 and TRBJ2-5; no definite D call. From germline, CDR1 is SGHRS and CDR2 YFSETQ. This CDR3 contains 15 residues. Trimming shortened V by 1 base and J by 0 bases, and 10 bases separated the two germline ends. CDR3 DNA: TGCGCCAGCAGCTTGCGGGCAGGTTACCAAGAGACCCAGTACTTC. Translating it yields CASSLRAGYQETQYF.

The chain uses TRBV7-9 and TRBJ1-1, with D tentatively TRBD1 (5 bases). Between the trimmed V and J ends, which lost 3 bases and 1 base, there was a span of 9 bases. CDR3 size: 14 residues. The V gene's germline CDR1 is SEHNR and CDR2 FQNEAQ (reference sequence). CDR3 nucleotides: TGTGCCAGCAGCTTGGCGACAGAGAACACTGAAGCTTTCTTT. The encoded protein is CASSLATENTEAFF.

This clonotype has at least ten counts. V gene TRBV29-1 combines with J gene TRBJ2-2; D unresolved. The length of the CDR3 is 10 residues. Trimming left V 7 bases short and J 7 bases short, with 7 bases between. The V gene's germline CDR1 is SQVTM and CDR2 ANQGSEA. The CDR3 here is CSAFHGELFF. The CDR3 nucleotides read TGCAGCGCCTTTCACGGGGAGCTGTTTTTT.